The sequence of this T cell receptor beta chain was determined in a study of tumor-infiltrating lymphocytes in oesophageal squamous cell carcinoma. This clonotype was observed a few times. This CDR3 is 15 amino acids long. V shed 6 bases and J 4 bases; nucleotides not matched to a gene: 7. Looked up from germline, CDR1 is MNHNS and CDR2 is SASEGT. TCRdb processed the PCR reads anew with MiXCR; each CDR3 protein has one entry. The profile covers about 13,000 distinct CDR3 sequences, with approximately 48% appearing a single time and about 45% taken by the ten largest. The V and J genes are TRBV6-1 and TRBJ2-1; 9 nucleotides line up with TRBD1. The receptor's source is a male donor with esophageal squamous cell carcinoma. Sequenced input: blood. The CDR3 DNA sequence: TGTGCCAGCAGGCCGGGACAGGGCCCTTACAATGAGCAGTTCTTC. Translated: CASRPGQGPYNEQFF.